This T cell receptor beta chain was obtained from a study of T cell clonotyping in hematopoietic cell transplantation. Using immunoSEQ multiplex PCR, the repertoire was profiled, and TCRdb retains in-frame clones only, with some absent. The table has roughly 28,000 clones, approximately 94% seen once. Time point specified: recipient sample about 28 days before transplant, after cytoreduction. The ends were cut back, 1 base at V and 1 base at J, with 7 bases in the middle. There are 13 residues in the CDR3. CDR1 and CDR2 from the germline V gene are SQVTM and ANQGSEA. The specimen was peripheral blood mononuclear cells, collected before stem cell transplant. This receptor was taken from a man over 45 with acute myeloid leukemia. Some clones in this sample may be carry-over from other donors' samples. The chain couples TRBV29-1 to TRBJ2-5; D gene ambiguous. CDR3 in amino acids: CSVEAGSQETQYF. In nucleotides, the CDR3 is TGCAGCGTTGAAGCGGGTTCCCAAGAGACCCAGTACTTC.